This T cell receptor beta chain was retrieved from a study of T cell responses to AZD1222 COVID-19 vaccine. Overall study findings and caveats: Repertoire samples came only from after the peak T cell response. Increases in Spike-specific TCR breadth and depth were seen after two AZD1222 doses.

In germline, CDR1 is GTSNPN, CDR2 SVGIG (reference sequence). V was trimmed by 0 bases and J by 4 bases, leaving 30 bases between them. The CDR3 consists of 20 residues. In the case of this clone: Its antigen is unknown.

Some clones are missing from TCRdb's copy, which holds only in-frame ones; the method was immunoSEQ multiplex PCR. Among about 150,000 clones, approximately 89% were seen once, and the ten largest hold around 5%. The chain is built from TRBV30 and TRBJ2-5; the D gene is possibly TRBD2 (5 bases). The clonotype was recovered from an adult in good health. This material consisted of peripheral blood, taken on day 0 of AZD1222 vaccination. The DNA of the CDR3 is TGTGCCTGGAGTGTAACGGTATTTGTAGCGCGACGAACAAAGGGAGAGACCCAGTACTTC. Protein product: CAWSVTVFVARRTKGETQYF.